This T cell receptor (beta chain) was found in a study of cytomegalovirus exposure and HLA in healthy donors. The CDR3 extends over 14 amino acids. V shed 10 bases, J shed 4 bases, and the junction held 9 bases outside the gene matches. The germline V gene encodes CDR1 MNHNY and CDR2 SVGAGI (reference sequence). This clone has a single count. Clones were sequenced by immunoSEQ multiplex PCR, and TCRdb holds only the in-frame ones, with some missing. Of about 170,000 clones listed, about nine tenths are singletons. Sequenced material: PBMCs. The sequence derives from a man aged 18 to 30 in good health and CMV-seropositive. This chain links TRBV6-6 with TRBJ2-1; TRBD2 matches at 8 bases. The CDR3 sequence is CATRGTGGYNEQFF. CDR3 coding DNA: TGTGCCACCCGGGGGACGGGAGGGTACAATGAGCAGTTCTTC.